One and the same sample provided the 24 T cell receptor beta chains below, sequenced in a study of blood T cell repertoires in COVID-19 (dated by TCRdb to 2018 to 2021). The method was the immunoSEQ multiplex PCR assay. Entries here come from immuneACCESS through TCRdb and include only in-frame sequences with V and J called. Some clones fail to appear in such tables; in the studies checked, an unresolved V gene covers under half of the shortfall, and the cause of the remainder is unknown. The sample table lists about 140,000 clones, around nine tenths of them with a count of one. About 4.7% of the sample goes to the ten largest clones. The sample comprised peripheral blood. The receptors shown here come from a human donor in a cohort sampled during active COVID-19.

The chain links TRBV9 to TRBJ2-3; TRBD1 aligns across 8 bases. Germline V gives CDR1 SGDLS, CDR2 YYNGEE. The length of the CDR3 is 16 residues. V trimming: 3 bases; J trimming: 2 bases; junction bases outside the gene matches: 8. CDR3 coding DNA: TGTGCCAGCAGCGCAGTCACGGGACAGGACACAGATACGCAGTATTTT. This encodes CASSAVTGQDTDTQYF.

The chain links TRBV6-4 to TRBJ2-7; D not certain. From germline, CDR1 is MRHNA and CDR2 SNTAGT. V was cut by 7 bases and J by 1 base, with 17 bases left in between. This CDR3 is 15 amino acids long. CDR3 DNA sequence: TGTGCCAGCATCCCCCTATGGCACAGTTCCTACGAGCAGTACTTC. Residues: CASIPLWHSSYEQYF.

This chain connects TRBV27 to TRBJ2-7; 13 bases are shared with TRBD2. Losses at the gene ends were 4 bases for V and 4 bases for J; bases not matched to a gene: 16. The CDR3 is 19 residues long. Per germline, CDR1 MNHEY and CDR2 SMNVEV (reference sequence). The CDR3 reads CASSSETGLLAGGKYEQYF. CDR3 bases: TGTGCCAGCAGTTCCGAGACAGGGTTACTAGCGGGAGGGAAGTACGAGCAGTACTTC.

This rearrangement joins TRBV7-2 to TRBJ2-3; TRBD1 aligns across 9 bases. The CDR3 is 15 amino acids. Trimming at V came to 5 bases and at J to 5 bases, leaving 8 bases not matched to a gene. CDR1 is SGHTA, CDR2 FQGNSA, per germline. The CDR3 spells CASSIGGGQGDTQYF. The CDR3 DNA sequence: TGTGCCAGCAGCATAGGGGGGGGACAGGGAGATACGCAGTATTTT.

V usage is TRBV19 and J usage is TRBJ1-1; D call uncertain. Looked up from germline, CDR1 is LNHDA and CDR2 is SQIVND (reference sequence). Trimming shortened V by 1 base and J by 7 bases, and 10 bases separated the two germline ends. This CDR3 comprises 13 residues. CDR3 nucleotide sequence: TGTGCCAGTAGTATAGGAGGCGTCCTTGAAGCTTTCTTT. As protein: CASSIGGVLEAFF.

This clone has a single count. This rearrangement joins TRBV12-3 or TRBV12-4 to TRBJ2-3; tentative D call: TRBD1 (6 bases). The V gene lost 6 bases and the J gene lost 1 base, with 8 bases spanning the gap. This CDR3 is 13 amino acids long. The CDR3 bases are TGTGCCAGCAGGACAGGTGGCACAGATACGCAGTATTTT. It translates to CASRTGGTDTQYF.

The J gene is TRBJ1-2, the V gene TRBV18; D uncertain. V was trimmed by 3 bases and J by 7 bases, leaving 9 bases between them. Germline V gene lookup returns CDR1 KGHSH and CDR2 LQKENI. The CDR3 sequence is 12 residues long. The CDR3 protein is CASSPGGGGYTF. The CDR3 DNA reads TGTGCCAGCTCACCTGGTGGAGGTGGCTACACCTTC.

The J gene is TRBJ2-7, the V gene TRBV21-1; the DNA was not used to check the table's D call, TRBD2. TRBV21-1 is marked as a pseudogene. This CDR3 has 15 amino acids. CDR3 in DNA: TGTGCCAGCAGCAAATTACGCGCCCCCCGGGACGAGCAGTACTTC. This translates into CASSKLRAPRDEQYF.

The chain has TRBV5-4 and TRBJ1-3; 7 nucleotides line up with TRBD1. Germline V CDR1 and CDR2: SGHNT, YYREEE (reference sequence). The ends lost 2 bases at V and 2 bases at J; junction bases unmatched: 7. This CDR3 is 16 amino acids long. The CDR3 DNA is TGTGCCAGCAGCTTAGGGGGCCGTCGCCCTGGAAACACCATATATTTT. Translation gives CASSLGGRRPGNTIYF.

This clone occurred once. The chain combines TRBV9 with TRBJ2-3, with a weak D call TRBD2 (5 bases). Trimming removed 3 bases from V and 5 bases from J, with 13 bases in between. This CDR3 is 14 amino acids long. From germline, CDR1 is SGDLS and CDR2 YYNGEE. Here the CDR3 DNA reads TGTGCCAGCAGCGGAGGACTTATTGGAGATACGCAGTATTTT. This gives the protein CASSGGLIGDTQYF.

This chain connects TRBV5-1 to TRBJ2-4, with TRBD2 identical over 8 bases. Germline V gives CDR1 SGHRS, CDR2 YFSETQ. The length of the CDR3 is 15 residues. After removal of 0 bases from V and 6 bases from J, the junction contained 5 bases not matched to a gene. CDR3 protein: CASSLGSGSGNIQYF. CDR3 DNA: TGCGCCAGCAGCTTGGGAAGCGGGAGTGGAAACATTCAGTACTTC.

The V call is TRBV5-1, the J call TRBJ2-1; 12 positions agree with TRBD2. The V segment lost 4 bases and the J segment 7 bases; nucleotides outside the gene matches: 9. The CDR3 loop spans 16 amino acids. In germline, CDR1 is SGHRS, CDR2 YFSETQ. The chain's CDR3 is CASSLRLAGDGNEQFF. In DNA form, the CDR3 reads TGCGCCAGCAGCCTAAGACTAGCGGGAGACGGGAATGAGCAGTTCTTC.

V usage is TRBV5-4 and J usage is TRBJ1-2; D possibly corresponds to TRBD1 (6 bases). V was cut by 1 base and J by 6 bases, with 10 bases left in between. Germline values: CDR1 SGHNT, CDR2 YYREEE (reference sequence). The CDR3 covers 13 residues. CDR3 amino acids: CASSLNRVDGYTF. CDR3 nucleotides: TGTGCCAGCAGCTTGAACAGGGTAGATGGCTACACCTTC.

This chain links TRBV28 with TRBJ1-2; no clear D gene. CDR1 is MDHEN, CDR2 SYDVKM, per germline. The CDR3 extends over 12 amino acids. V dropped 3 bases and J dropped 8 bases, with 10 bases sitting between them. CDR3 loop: CASSLYGSGYTF. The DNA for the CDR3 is TGTGCCAGCAGTTTGTACGGGAGCGGCTACACCTTC.

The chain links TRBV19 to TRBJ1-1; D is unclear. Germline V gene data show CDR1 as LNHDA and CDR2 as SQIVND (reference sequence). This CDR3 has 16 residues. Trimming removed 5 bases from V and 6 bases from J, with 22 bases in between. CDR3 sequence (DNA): TGTGCCAGTAGTCCGGGGAGGACTTTATTACTTTCTGAAGCTTTCTTT. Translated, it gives CASSPGRTLLLSEAFF.

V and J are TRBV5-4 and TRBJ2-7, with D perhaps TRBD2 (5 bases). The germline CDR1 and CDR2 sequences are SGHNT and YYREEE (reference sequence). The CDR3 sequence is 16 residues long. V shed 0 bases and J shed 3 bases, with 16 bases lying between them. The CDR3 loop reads CASSLAPRAGRYEQYF. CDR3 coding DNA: TGTGCCAGCAGCTTGGCCCCACGGGCGGGCCGCTACGAGCAGTACTTC.

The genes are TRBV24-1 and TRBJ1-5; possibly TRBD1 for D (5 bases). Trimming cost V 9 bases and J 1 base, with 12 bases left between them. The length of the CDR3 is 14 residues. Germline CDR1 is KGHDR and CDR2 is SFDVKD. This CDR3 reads CATGAGGSNQPQHF. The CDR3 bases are TGTGCCACCGGGGCCGGAGGGAGCAATCAGCCCCAGCATTTT.

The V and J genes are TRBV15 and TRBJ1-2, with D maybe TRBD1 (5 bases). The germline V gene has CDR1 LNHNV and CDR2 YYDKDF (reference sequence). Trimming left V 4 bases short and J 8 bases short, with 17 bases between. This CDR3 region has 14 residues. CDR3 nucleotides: TGTGCCACCAGCACCCGACAGACCCTGAAGGGCTACACCTTC. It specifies CATSTRQTLKGYTF.

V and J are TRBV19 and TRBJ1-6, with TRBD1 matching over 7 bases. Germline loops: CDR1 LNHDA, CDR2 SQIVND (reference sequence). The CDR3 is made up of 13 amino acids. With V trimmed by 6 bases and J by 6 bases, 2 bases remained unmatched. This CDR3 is CASRNRGNSPLHF. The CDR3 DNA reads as TGTGCCAGTAGAAACAGGGGTAATTCACCCCTCCACTTT.

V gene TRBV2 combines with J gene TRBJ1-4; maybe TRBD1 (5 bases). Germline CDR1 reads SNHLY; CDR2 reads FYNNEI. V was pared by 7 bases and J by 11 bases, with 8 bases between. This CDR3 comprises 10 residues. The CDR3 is CASMGGKLFF. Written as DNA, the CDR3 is TGTGCCAGCATGGGGGGGAAACTGTTTTTT.

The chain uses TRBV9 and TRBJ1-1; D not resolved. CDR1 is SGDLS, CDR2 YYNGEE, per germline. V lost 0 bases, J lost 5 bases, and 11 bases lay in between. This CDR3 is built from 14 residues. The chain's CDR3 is CASSVVTSRTEAFF. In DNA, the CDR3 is TGTGCCAGCAGCGTAGTCACTTCCAGGACTGAAGCTTTCTTT.

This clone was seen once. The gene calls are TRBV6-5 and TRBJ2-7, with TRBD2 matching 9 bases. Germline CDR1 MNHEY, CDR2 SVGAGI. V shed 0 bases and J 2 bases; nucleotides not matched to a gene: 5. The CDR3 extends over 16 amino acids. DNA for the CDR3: TGTGCCAGCAGTTACTCGGTTAGCGGGAGTCCCTACGAGCAGTACTTC. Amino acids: CASSYSVSGSPYEQYF.

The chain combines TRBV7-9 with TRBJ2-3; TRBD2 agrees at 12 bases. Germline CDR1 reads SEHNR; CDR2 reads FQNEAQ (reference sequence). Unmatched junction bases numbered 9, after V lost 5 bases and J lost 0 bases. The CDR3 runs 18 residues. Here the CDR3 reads CASSRRLAGASSTDTQYF. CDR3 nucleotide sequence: TGTGCCAGCAGCCGAAGACTAGCGGGGGCGTCTAGCACAGATACGCAGTATTTT.

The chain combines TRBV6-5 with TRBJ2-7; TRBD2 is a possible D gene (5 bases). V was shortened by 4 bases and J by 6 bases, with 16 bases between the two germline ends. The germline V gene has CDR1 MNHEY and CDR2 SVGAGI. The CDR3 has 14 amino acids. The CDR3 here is CASSLLGLTSEQYF. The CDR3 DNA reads TGTGCCAGCAGTTTGCTCGGACTGACGAGCGAGCAGTACTTC.